Detailed here is one T cell receptor (beta chain). Sequenced by immunoSEQ multiplex PCR; TCRdb stores in-frame clones only, minus some. The data show around 71,000 clones, roughly 89% seen once. These data belong to a study of technical replicates of blood from a few donors. J was trimmed by 7 bases and V by 3 bases; bases with no gene match: 6. Germline-derived CDR1 and CDR2 are SGHTA and FQGNSA. The length of the CDR3 is 14 residues. Sequenced input: T cells isolated from PBMCs. The J gene is TRBJ2-1, the V gene TRBV7-2, with 7 bases matching TRBD2. The TCR comes from a human donor in good health. The CDR3 coding sequence is TGTGCCAGCAGCTTGGGAGGGGAATGGAATGAGCAGTTCTTC. Its translation: CASSLGGEWNEQFF. Full variable domain (rest looked up from reference TRBV7-2 and TRBJ2-1): GAGVSQSPSNKVTEKGKDVELRCDPISGHTALYWYRQSLGQGLEFLIYFQGNSAPDKSGLPSDRFSAERTGGSVSTLTIQRTQQEDSAVYLCASSLGGEWNEQFFGPGTRLTVL.